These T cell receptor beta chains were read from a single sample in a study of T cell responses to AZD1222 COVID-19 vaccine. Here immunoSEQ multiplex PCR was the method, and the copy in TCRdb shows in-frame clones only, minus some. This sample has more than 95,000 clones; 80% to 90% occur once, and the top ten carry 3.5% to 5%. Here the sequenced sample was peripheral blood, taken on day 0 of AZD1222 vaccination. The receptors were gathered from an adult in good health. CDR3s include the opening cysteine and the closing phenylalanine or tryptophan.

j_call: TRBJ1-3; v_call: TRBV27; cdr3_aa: CASRTGNTIYF
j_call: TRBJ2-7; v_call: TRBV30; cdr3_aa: CAWSDRGYGHEQYF
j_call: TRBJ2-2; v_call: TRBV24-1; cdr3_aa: CATSRLAGTGELFF
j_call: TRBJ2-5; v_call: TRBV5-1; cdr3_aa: CASSSQGYRQETQYF
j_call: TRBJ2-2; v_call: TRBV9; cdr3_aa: CASSAREGQNTGELFF
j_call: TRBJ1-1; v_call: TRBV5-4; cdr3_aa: CASSESDTEAFF
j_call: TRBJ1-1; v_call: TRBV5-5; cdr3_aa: CASSFQPLDTEAFF
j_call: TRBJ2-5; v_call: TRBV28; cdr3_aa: CASVRGETQYF
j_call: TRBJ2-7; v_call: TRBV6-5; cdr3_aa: CASKFTGYEQYF
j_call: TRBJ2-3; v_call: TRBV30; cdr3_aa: CAWSVTSGRTDTQYF
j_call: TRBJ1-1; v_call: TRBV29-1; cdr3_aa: CSVERGLDTEAFF
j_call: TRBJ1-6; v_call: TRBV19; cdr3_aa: CASSISGTANNSPLHF
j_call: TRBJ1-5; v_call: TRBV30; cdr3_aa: CAWSADRGSQQPQHF
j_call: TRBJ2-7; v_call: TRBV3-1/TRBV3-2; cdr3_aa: CASSQPRGGLYYEQYF
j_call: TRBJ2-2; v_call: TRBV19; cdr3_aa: CASSGTAGTGELFF
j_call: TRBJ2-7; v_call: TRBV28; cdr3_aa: CASSLRQGGRDEQYF
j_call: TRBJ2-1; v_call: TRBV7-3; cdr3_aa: CASSGGLHSYNEQFF
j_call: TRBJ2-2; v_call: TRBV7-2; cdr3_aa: CASSLRQGDGTGELFF
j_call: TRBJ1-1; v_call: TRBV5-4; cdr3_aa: CASSLWAADEAFF
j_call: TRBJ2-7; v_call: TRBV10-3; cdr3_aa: CAVQGAYEQYF
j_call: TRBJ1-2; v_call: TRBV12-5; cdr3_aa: CASSRGIGYGYTF
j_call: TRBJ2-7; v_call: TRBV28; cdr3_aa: CASSLGAGVNEQYF
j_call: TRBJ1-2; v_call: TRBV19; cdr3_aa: CASSPQQGGYTF
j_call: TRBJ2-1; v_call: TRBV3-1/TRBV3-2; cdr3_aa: CASSPRDGEHNEQFF
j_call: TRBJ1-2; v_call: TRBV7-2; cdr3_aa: CASSLGLIEGDGYTF
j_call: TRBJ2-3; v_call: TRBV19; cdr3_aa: CASSAGVSTDTQYF
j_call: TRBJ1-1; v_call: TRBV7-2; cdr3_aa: CASSLGAPPEAFF
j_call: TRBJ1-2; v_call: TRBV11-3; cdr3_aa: CASQNDPGRAGYTF
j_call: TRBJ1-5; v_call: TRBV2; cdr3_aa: CASSDRAVDQPQHF
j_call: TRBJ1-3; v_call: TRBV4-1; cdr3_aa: CASSQATADRVGNTIYF
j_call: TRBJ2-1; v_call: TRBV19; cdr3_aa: CASSIDHKGPYNEQFF
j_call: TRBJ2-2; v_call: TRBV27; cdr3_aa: CASRTTSGTSGELFF
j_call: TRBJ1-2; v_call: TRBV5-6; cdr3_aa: CASSTRQVHTF
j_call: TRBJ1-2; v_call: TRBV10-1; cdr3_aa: CASSPGTENYGYTF
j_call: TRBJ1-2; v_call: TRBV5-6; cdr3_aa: CASSWQGYGYTF
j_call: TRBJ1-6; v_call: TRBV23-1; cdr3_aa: CASSRDFRGWSPLHF
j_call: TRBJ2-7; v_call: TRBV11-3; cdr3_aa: CASSLGTGGAYEQYF
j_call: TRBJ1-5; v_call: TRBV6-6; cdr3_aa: CASSRNRGLEYQPQHF
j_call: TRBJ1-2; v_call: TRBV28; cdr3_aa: CASSSSGYPQDYGYTF
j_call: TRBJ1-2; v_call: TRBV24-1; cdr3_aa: CATSEATPRGGYTF
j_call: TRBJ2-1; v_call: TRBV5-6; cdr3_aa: CASSPGRNEQFF
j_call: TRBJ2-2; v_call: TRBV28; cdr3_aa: CASSLGRWESGELFF
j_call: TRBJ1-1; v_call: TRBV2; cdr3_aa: CASTPGGPNTEAFF
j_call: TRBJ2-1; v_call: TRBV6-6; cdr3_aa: CASRVEGWNEQFF
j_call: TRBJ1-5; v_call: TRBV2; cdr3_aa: CASSRGGGNQPQHF
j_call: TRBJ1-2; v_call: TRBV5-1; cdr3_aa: CASRSLTGVDYGYTF
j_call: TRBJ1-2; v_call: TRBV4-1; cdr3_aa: CASSQAFYGYTF
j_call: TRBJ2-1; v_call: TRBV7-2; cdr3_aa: CASSASPGREQFF
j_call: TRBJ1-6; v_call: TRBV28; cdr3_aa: CASSRDRGPGSYNSPLHF
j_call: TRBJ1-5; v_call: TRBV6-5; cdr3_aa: CASTGGGSHQPQHF
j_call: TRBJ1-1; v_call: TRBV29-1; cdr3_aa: CSVAVGAGGREAFF
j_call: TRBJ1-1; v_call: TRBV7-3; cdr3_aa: CASSYSGGGNTEAFF
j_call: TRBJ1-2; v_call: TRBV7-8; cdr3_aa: CASSLGGGSANYGYTF